The rows below give T cell receptor beta chains drawn from one sample of a study of blood T cell repertoires in COVID-19. Libraries were prepared by immunoSEQ multiplex PCR; TCRdb keeps only in-frame clonotypes and omits some of them. The table shows over 90,000 clones, with approximately 81% occurring only once. Sequenced sample: peripheral blood. The receptor source for this set is a man older than 75 with active or convalescent COVID-19. The CDR3 runs from the conserved cysteine through the conserved F or W. The D gene is left open where the match is weak. Size values are once, few and many counts, or a class for expanded clones, and some rows have none.

clone size	V gene	J gene	D gene	CDR3 protein	CDR3 DNA
NA	TRBV11-2	TRBJ2-3	NA	CASTLTGGAASTDTQYF	TGTGCCAGCACCCTAACGGGGGGCGCCGCGTCCACAGATACGCAGTATTTT
NA	TRBV18	TRBJ1-3	TRBD1	CASSPLGQGLTGNTIYF	TGTGCCAGCTCACCATTGGGACAGGGTCTCACTGGAAACACCATATATTTT
few	TRBV2	TRBJ2-1	TRBD1	CASSAIGTGLNEQFF	TGTGCCAGCAGTGCAATTGGGACAGGGTTGAATGAGCAGTTCTTC
NA	TRBV7-2	TRBJ2-5	TRBD2	CASSSAGGLETQYF	TGTGCCAGCAGCTCCGCGGGGGGGCTGGAGACCCAGTACTTC
NA	TRBV27	TRBJ2-7	TRBD1	CASSSPGQGAYEQYF	TGTGCCAGCAGTTCCCCGGGACAGGGGGCTTACGAGCAGTACTTC
NA	TRBV7-2	TRBJ1-3	NA	CASSWRRGNTIYF	TGTGCCAGCAGCTGGAGGAGAGGAAACACCATATATTTT
NA	TRBV3-1/TRBV3-2	TRBJ2-3	NA	CASSQWQASTDTQYF	TGTGCCAGCAGCCAGTGGCAGGCTAGCACAGATACGCAGTATTTT
once	TRBV6-5	TRBJ2-7	TRBD2	CASKRGYEQYF	TGTGCCAGCAAGCGGGGCTACGAGCAGTACTTC
NA	TRBV28	TRBJ2-7	NA	CASTPPGGTYEQYF	TGTGCCAGCACTCCCCCTGGGGGCACCTACGAGCAGTACTTC
NA	TRBV7-8	TRBJ2-5	TRBD2	CASSLIGLAGQETQYF	TGTGCCAGCAGTCTGATAGGGCTAGCGGGGCAAGAGACCCAGTACTTC
NA	TRBV11-2	TRBJ1-2	TRBD1	CASSTTPGGGYTF	TGTGCCAGCAGCACCACGCCAGGGGGGGGCTACACCTTC
NA	TRBV7-2	TRBJ1-1	NA	CASSIPGVAEAFF	TGTGCCAGCTCAATTCCAGGGGTTGCTGAAGCTTTCTTT
NA	TRBV7-2	TRBJ2-7	TRBD2	CASSLLAVSSYEQYF	TGTGCCAGCAGCTTACTAGCGGTGAGCTCCTACGAGCAGTACTTC
NA	TRBV4-1	TRBJ2-7	NA	CASSQVGPGGASYEQYF	TGCGCCAGCAGCCAAGTGGGCCCTGGGGGGGCCTCCTACGAGCAGTACTTC
NA	TRBV7-2	TRBJ2-7	NA	CASSLAQNSYEQYF	TGTGCCAGCAGCTTAGCTCAGAACTCCTACGAGCAGTACTTC
NA	TRBV9	TRBJ1-5	NA	CASSVEQEQPQHF	TGTGCCAGCAGCGTAGAACAGGAGCAGCCCCAGCATTTT
once	TRBV5-1	TRBJ2-7	TRBD2	CASSAWGGSYEQYF	TGCGCCAGCAGCGCCTGGGGGGGCTCCTACGAGCAGTACTTC
NA	TRBV5-6	TRBJ1-5	TRBD1	CASSEGTGSSNQPQHF	TGTGCCAGCAGTGAAGGGACAGGGAGTAGCAATCAGCCCCAGCATTTT
NA	TRBV6-5	TRBJ2-5	NA	CASSHPTGQETQYF	TGTGCCAGCAGTCACCCGACAGGCCAAGAGACCCAGTACTTC
NA	TRBV15	TRBJ2-1	TRBD1	CATSRLDRVNEQFF	TGTGCCACCAGCAGACTGGACAGGGTTAATGAGCAGTTCTTC
NA	TRBV5-4	TRBJ1-2	TRBD1	CASSRDRASYGYTF	TGTGCCAGCAGCCGGGACAGGGCCTCCTATGGCTACACCTTC
NA	TRBV18	TRBJ2-1	NA	CASSQRQRNEQFF	TGTGCCAGCTCGCAACGACAGCGCAATGAGCAGTTCTTC
NA	TRBV28	TRBJ1-2	NA	CASSLLGRGGYTF	TGTGCCAGCAGTTTATTAGGCAGAGGAGGCTACACCTTC
NA	TRBV6-5	TRBJ1-4	TRBD1	CASSIGQGANEKLFF	TGTGCCAGCAGTATAGGACAGGGAGCTAATGAAAAACTGTTTTTT
NA	TRBV30	TRBJ1-2	NA	CAWNPGGSAFNYGYTF	TGTGCCTGGAACCCTGGGGGCAGTGCCTTTAACTATGGCTACACCTTC
NA	TRBV3-1/TRBV3-2	TRBJ1-6	NA	CASSQDREASSYNSPLHF	TGTGCCAGCAGCCAAGACCGGGAGGCCAGCTCCTATAATTCACCCCTCCACTTT
few	TRBV27	TRBJ1-6	NA	CASSLFQGSNSPLHF	TGTGCCAGCAGTTTATTCCAGGGGAGTAATTCACCCCTCCACTTT
NA	TRBV6-6	TRBJ2-7	NA	CASSYSAYEQYF	TGTGCCAGCAGTTACTCGGCTTACGAGCAGTACTTC
NA	TRBV5-4	TRBJ2-7	TRBD2	CASSSRLAGPYEQYF	TGTGCCAGCAGCTCAAGACTAGCGGGGCCCTACGAGCAGTACTTC
NA	TRBV3-1/TRBV3-2	TRBJ1-6	NA	CASSQENPLILQSPLHF	TGTGCCAGCAGCCAAGAAAACCCCTTAATACTACAATCACCCCTCCACTTT
NA	TRBV9	TRBJ2-5	NA	CASSLNGLSETQYF	TGTGCCAGCAGCCTCAACGGACTATCGGAGACCCAGTACTTC
NA	TRBV30	TRBJ1-2	NA	CAWSKGSGYTF	TGTGCCTGGAGTAAAGGGAGTGGCTACACCTTC
NA	TRBV2	TRBJ2-1	TRBD2	CASRPGLAYNEQFF	TGTGCCAGCAGACCGGGACTAGCTTACAATGAGCAGTTCTTC
NA	TRBV12-3/TRBV12-4	TRBJ2-1	NA	CASSLVLGNEQFF	TGTGCCAGCAGTTTGGTCCTAGGCAATGAGCAGTTCTTC
NA	TRBV11-2	TRBJ2-1	NA	CASSLELPPYNEQFF	TGTGCCAGCAGCTTAGAACTACCCCCTTACAATGAGCAGTTCTTC
NA	TRBV29-1	TRBJ1-1	TRBD1	CSVTTGGSEAFF	TGCAGCGTCACGACAGGGGGGTCTGAAGCTTTCTTT
once	TRBV6-4	TRBJ2-1	TRBD1	CASSPTGTGFSYNEQFF	TGTGCCAGCAGTCCCACCGGGACAGGGTTTTCCTACAATGAGCAGTTCTTC
few	TRBV2	TRBJ1-6	NA	CASSESYSKNSPLHF	TGTGCCAGCAGTGAGTCTTACTCTAAAAATTCACCCCTCCACTTT
once	TRBV2	TRBJ2-1	TRBD2	CASSDGLAGEQFF	TGTGCCAGCAGTGATGGGCTAGCGGGGGAGCAGTTCTTC
NA	TRBV29-1	TRBJ2-3	NA	CSAARLGTGETQYF	TGCAGCGCAGCCCGGTTAGGGACGGGGGAAACGCAGTATTTT
NA	TRBV27	TRBJ2-2	TRBD2	CASSLKAGDRTGELFF	TGTGCCAGCAGTTTAAAAGCGGGGGATCGCACCGGGGAGCTGTTTTTT
NA	TRBV7-3	TRBJ2-3	NA	CASSLIGGNTDTQYF	TGTGCCAGCAGCTTAATAGGGGGAAATACAGATACGCAGTATTTT
NA	TRBV5-1	TRBJ2-1	TRBD2	CASSPPGLEYNEQFF	TGCGCCAGCAGCCCCCCAGGACTAGAGTACAATGAGCAGTTCTTC
few	TRBV19	TRBJ1-6	NA	CASSIGGSAGSSYNSPLHF	TGTGCCAGTAGTATAGGAGGCAGTGCCGGCAGCTCCTATAATTCACCCCTCCACTTT
NA	TRBV10-3	TRBJ2-3	TRBD2	CAISTGGSTDTQYF	TGTGCCATCAGTACGGGGGGGAGCACAGATACGCAGTATTTT
NA	TRBV9	TRBJ1-2	NA	CASSRTASIYGYTF	TGTGCCAGCAGCCGGACAGCCTCAATCTATGGCTACACCTTC
NA	TRBV6-6	TRBJ1-1	TRBD1	CASRGTGGFVNQAFF	TGTGCCAGCAGGGGGACAGGGGGGTTTGTGAACCAAGCTTTCTTT
NA	TRBV9	TRBJ2-1	NA	CASSVGGSGGADNEQFF	TGTGCCAGCAGCGTAGGAGGGTCGGGGGGCGCGGACAATGAGCAGTTCTTC
NA	TRBV5-1	TRBJ2-7	TRBD1	CASSFPGQGYEQYF	TGCGCCAGCAGCTTTCCGGGACAGGGTTACGAGCAGTACTTC
NA	TRBV6-1	TRBJ1-2	NA	CASSEGGQGFYGYTF	TGTGCCAGCAGCGAAGGAGGCCAGGGATTCTATGGCTACACCTTC
NA	TRBV2	TRBJ1-2	TRBD1	CASTSGTGDYGYTF	TGTGCCAGCACTTCCGGGACAGGGGACTATGGCTACACCTTC
NA	TRBV29-1	TRBJ1-2	NA	CSVEDLPGLNYGYTF	TGCAGCGTTGAAGATCTCCCAGGCTTAAACTATGGCTACACCTTC
NA	TRBV18	TRBJ1-2	TRBD1	CASSPSGQGVYGYTF	TGTGCCAGCTCACCATCGGGACAGGGAGTTTATGGCTACACCTTC